This T cell receptor beta chain appears in the sequencing data of a study of tumor T cells in aggressive B-cell lymphoma. The CDR3 runs 16 residues. V was cut by 5 bases and J by 5 bases, with 22 bases left in between. Germline CDR1 reads SGHVS; CDR2 reads FNYEAQ. Assay used: immunoSEQ multiplex PCR; TCRdb lists only in-frame clones, some missing. This sample yields 9,500 to 13,000 clones, of which around 89% are seen a single time; 2% to 2.5% belongs to the top ten. The chain has TRBV7-6 and TRBJ2-7; a weak D match, TRBD2 (6 bases). The specimen sequenced was tumor tissue. The origin of this receptor is an adult with diffuse large B cell lymphoma. The CDR3 DNA sequence: TGTGCCAGCAGCCTACGCGGAGGGACTCCCTTTGACGAGCAGTACTTC. This codes for CASSLRGGTPFDEQYF. Based on the CDR3 plus reference TRBV7-6 and TRBJ2-7, the full variable domain is GAGVSQSPRYKVTKRGQDVALRCDPISGHVSLYWYRQALGQGPEFLTYFNYEAQQDKSGLPNDRFSAERPEGSISTLTIQRTEQRDSAMYRCASSLRGGTPFDEQYFGPGTRLTVT.